Presented here are 16 T cell receptor beta chains from one specimen sequenced in a study of T cell repertoires in cytomegalovirus infection. TCRdb re-called the reads through MiXCR, storing one row per CDR3 protein. This sample has 350,000 to 450,000 distinct CDR3 sequences; 15% to 20% occur once, and the top ten carry 8.7%. The material sequenced was PBMCs. These receptor sequences come from a human donor in good health (CMV status not recorded). Some clones in this sample may be carry-over from other donors' samples.

The chain carries TRBV10-3 and TRBJ1-6; 7 nucleotides line up with TRBD1. CDR1 and CDR2 (germline): ENHRY, SYGVKD. With V trimmed by 10 bases and J by 7 bases, 4 bases remained unmatched. This CDR3 spans 12 amino acids. Written as DNA, the CDR3 is TGTGCCACTGGGACAGCAAATTCACCCCTCCACTTT. It yields the protein CATGTANSPLHF.

This clonotype was observed a handful of times. The chain has TRBV20-1 and TRBJ1-6; D is undetermined. Looked up from germline, CDR1 is DFQATT and CDR2 is SNEGSKA (reference sequence). Trimming took off 5 bases at V and 7 bases at J, with 15 bases between the two ends. The CDR3 runs 14 residues. CDR3 region: CSAEAAHFNSPLHF. In DNA form, the CDR3 reads TGCAGTGCTGAAGCGGCGCATTTCAATTCACCCCTCCACTTT.

Many counts were recorded for this clonotype. This chain joins TRBV7-2 and TRBJ2-3, with 10 bases fitting TRBD2. Per germline, CDR1 SGHTA and CDR2 FQGNSA. J gave up 6 bases and V 2 bases, and 11 bases lay outside the gene matches. There are 17 residues in the CDR3. The CDR3 protein is CASSLTGAGGPEDTQYF. The CDR3 nucleotides read TGTGCCAGCAGCTTAACTGGAGCGGGAGGGCCAGAGGATACGCAGTATTTT.

This clonotype has a handful of counts. V and J are TRBV6-2 or TRBV6-3 and TRBJ1-1; 9 bases match TRBD1. Germline assignment: CDR1 MNHEY and CDR2 SVGEGT. Trimming at V came to 4 bases and at J to 2 bases, leaving 8 bases not matched to a gene. The CDR3 runs to 16 residues. The CDR3: CASSSLPGQGNTEAFF. In DNA, the CDR3 is TGTGCCAGCAGTTCACTACCGGGACAGGGAAACACTGAAGCTTTCTTT.

In this sample, this clonotype turned up a few times. CDR3 residues: CASSEYGYNQPQHF. CDR3 coding DNA: TGTGCCAGCAGTGAATATGGATACAATCAGCCCCAGCATTTT. The J gene is TRBJ1-5, the V gene TRBV6-1; D is ambiguous. There are 14 residues in the CDR3. The V gene's germline CDR1 is MNHNS and CDR2 SASEGT. Trimming removed 2 bases from V and 3 bases from J, with 8 bases in between.

The chain has TRBV13 and TRBJ2-1; the match to TRBD2 covers 7 bases. Germline-derived CDR1 and CDR2 are PRHDT and FYEKMQ (reference sequence). This CDR3 has 13 amino acids. Losses at the gene ends were 11 bases for V and 10 bases for J; bases not matched to a gene: 14. The CDR3: CASRLRLAGEQFF. The DNA of the CDR3 is TGTGCCTCACGGCTCAGACTAGCTGGGGAGCAGTTCTTC.

The chain carries TRBV18 and TRBJ2-3; D uncertain. The CDR3 has 14 residues. The ends were cut back, 0 bases at V and 5 bases at J, with 9 bases in the middle. Germline CDR1 KGHSH, CDR2 LQKENI. CDR3 sequence (DNA): TGTGCCAGCTCACCACCGAGTGGAAAAGATACGCAGTATTTT. It is translated as CASSPPSGKDTQYF.

This clonotype was counted ten times or more. This chain links TRBV11-2 with TRBJ2-5, with 10 bases identical to TRBD1. This CDR3 contains 13 residues. Germline values: CDR1 SGHAT, CDR2 FQNNGV. V was clipped by 5 bases and J by 5 bases; unmatched bases: 2. CDR3 sequence: CASSMDRGETQYF. The DNA of the CDR3 is TGTGCCAGCAGCATGGACAGGGGGGAGACCCAGTACTTC.

The sample holds a few counts of this clonotype. The gene calls are TRBV7-6 and TRBJ1-4; TRBD1 matches at 8 bases. There are 15 residues in the CDR3. Unmatched junction bases numbered 4, after V lost 5 bases and J lost 2 bases. CDR1 is SGHVS, CDR2 FNYEAQ, per germline. In nucleotides, the CDR3 is TGTGCCAGCAGCGGGACAGGTTCCACTAATGAAAAACTGTTTTTT. Amino acid sequence: CASSGTGSTNEKLFF.

This clonotype was detected ten times or more. The gene calls are TRBV7-2 and TRBJ2-7, with 9 bases matching TRBD1. The CDR3 is 15 residues long. Trimming at V came to 3 bases and at J to 3 bases, leaving 6 bases not matched to a gene. From germline, CDR1 is SGHTA and CDR2 FQGNSA. CDR3 coding DNA: TGTGCCAGCAGCTTTCGGACAGGGGCAGACTACGAGCAGTACTTC. Protein product: CASSFRTGADYEQYF.

The chain employs TRBV9 and TRBJ2-5, with TRBD2 matching over 8 bases. In germline, CDR1 is SGDLS, CDR2 YYNGEE. The CDR3 is 17 amino acids. V trimming: 0 bases; J trimming: 4 bases; junction bases outside the gene matches: 11. CDR3 in amino acids: CASSVGASGSLGETQYF. The CDR3 DNA follows: TGTGCCAGCAGCGTAGGAGCCAGCGGGAGTTTGGGAGAGACCCAGTACTTC. The complete variable domain, with remaining parts taken from reference TRBV9 and TRBJ2-5, reads DSGVTQTPKHLITATGQRVTLRCSPRSGDLSVYWYQQSLDQGLQFLIQYYNGEERAKGNILERFSAQQFPDLHSELNLSSLELGDSALYFCASSVGASGSLGETQYFGPGTRLLVL.

There are many counts of this clonotype. The chain employs TRBV7-2 and TRBJ2-5, with 8 bases matching TRBD2. V lost 2 bases, J lost 0 bases, and 2 bases stayed unmatched. The CDR3 has 15 residues. Germline V gives CDR1 SGHTA, CDR2 FQGNSA. The CDR3 is CASSLRAGDQETQYF. The CDR3 DNA is TGTGCCAGCAGCTTAAGAGCGGGAGACCAAGAGACCCAGTACTTC.

This clonotype came up once. The rearrangement uses TRBV6-2 or TRBV6-3 and TRBJ2-2; no clear D gene. V lost 2 bases and J 6 bases, leaving 4 bases between the germline ends. This CDR3 region has 12 residues. In germline, CDR1 is MNHEY, CDR2 SVGEGT. DNA for the CDR3: TGTGCCAGCAGTTACAGCCCCGGGGAGCTGTTTTTT. Amino acid sequence: CASSYSPGELFF.

In the case of this clonotype: This may arise from a read error, as a much more abundant clone is one base away. This chain connects TRBV7-9 to TRBJ2-1; possible D gene TRBD2, 5 bases. CDR3 length equals 12 residues. Germline lookup yields CDR1 SEHNR and CDR2 FQNEAQ (reference sequence). The chain's CDR3 is CASSFIPWEQCF. The CDR3 bases are TGTGCCAGCAGCTTCATACCATGGGAGCAGTGCTTC.

The CDR3 coding sequence is TGTGCCAGTACTCTAAGTGGCAGGGCAAGCTCTGGGGCCAACGTCCTGACTTTC. Its protein product is CASTLSGRASSGANVLTF. The chain recombines TRBV12-3 or TRBV12-4 with TRBJ2-6; D is possibly TRBD1 (5 bases). The CDR3 totals 18 residues. The ends were cut back, 9 bases at V and 0 bases at J, with 21 bases in the middle.

This clonotype was counted at least ten times. The chain couples TRBV7-2 to TRBJ1-5; 7 positions agree with TRBD1. Germline V lookup: CDR1 SGHTA, CDR2 FQGNSA. This CDR3 is built from 14 residues. After removal of 3 bases from V and 7 bases from J, the junction contained 6 bases not matched to a gene. The CDR3 reads CASSLGTGEQPQHF. CDR3 coding DNA: TGTGCCAGCAGCTTGGGCACAGGGGAACAGCCCCAGCATTTT.